Here is one TCR beta chain with its context. This record comes from a study of blood T cell repertoires in COVID-19. Study information: Whether acute or convalescent, the COVID-19 samples came from the United States, Italy and Spain. The cDNA or gDNA used as material had been derived from T cells, B-cell-depleted T cells, or PBMCs.

The CDR3 is 16 amino acids. The trim removed 4 bases at V and 4 bases at J, leaving 10 bases unmatched. Germline assignment: CDR1 SGHTA and CDR2 FQGNSA. Some clones are missing from TCRdb's copy, which holds only in-frame ones; the method was immunoSEQ multiplex PCR. The sample lists some 140,000 clones, about four fifths occurring once. The chain recombines TRBV7-2 with TRBJ2-7; 10 bases are shared with TRBD1. This receptor was taken from a man aged 80 or over with acute or convalescent COVID-19. Sequenced input: peripheral blood. CDR3 nucleotides: TGTGCCAGCAGCTACCCCCGCGGGACAGGGGATTACGAGCAGTACTTC. This codes for CASSYPRGTGDYEQYF. The full variable domain, completed using reference TRBV7-2 and TRBJ2-7, is GAGVSQSPSNKVTEKGKDVELRCDPISGHTALYWYRQSLGQGLEFLIYFQGNSAPDKSGLPSDRFSAERTGGSVSTLTIQRTQQEDSAVYLCASSYPRGTGDYEQYFGPGTRLTVT.